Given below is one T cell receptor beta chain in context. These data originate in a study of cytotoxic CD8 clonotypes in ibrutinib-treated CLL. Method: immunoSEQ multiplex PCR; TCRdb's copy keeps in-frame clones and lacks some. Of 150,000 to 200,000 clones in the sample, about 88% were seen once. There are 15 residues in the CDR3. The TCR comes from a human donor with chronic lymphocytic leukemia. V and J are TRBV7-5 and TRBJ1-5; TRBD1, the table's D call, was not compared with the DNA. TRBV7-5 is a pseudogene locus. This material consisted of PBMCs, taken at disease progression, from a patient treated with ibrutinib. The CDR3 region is CVRSLFRTGREPQHF. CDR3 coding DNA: TGTGTCAGAAGCTTATTCAGGACAGGTCGTGAGCCCCAGCATTTT.